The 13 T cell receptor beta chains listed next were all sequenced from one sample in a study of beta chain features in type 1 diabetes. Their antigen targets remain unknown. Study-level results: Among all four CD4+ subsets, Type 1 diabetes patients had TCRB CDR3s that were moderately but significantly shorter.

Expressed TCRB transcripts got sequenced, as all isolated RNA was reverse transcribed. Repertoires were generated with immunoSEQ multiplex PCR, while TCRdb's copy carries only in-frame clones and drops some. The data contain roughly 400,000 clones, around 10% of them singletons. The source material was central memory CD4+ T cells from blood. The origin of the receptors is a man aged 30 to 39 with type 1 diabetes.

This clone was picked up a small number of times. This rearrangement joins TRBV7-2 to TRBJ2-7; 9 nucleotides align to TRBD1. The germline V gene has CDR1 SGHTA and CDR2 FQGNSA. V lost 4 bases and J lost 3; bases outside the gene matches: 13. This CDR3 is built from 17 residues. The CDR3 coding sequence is TGTGCCAGCAGCTCCCGCCGTCCCGGGACAGGGATCTACGAGCAGTACTTC. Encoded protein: CASSSRRPGTGIYEQYF.

The CDR3 region has the DNA TGCGCCAGCAGCTTGGGCTCCGGGCCCTACAATGAGCAGTTCTTC. Its translation: CASSLGSGPYNEQFF. The rearrangement joins TRBV5-1 to TRBJ2-1, with D unclear. Trimming cost V 0 bases and J 2 bases, with 9 bases left between them. The germline V gene encodes CDR1 SGHRS and CDR2 YFSETQ. This CDR3 is built from 15 residues.

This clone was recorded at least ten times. The CDR3 DNA reads as TGTGCCAGCAGCTTGGGGCTGGCCAACGTCCTGACTTTC. It is translated as CASSLGLANVLTF. The V gene is TRBV7-9, the J gene TRBJ2-6; possibly TRBD1 for D (5 bases). The CDR3 contains 13 residues. V dropped 3 bases and J dropped 6 bases, with 6 bases sitting between them. In germline, CDR1 is SEHNR, CDR2 FQNEAQ (reference sequence).

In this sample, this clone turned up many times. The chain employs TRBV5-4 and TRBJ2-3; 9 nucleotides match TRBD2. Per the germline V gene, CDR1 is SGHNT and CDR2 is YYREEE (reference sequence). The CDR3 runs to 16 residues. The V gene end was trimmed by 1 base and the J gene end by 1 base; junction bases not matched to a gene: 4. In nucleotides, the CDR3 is TGTGCCAGCAGCTTGAGCGGGAGGTCCCGCACAGATACGCAGTATTTT. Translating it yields CASSLSGRSRTDTQYF.

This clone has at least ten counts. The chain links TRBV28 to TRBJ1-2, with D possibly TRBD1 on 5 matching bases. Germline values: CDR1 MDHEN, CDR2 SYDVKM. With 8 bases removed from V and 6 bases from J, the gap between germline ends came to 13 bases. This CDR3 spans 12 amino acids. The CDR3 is CASATGPDGYTF. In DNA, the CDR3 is TGTGCCAGCGCTACAGGCCCAGATGGCTACACCTTC.

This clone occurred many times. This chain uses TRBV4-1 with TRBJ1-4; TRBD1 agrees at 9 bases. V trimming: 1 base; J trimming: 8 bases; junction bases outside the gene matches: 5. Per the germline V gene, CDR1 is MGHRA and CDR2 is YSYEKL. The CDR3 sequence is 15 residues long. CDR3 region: CASSQVGTGREKLFF. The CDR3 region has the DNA TGCGCCAGCAGCCAAGTAGGGACAGGGAGAGAAAAACTGTTTTTT.

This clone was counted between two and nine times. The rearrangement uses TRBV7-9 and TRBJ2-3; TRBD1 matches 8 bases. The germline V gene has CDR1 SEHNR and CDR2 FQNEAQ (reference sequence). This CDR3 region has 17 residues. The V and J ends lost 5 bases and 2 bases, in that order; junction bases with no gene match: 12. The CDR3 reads CASSPAPGQGDTDTQYF. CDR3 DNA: TGTGCCAGCAGCCCTGCCCCCGGACAGGGAGACACAGATACGCAGTATTTT.

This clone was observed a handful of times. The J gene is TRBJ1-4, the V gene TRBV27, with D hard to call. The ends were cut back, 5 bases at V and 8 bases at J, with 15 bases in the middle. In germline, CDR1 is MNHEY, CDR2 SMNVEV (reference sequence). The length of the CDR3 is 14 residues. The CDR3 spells CASSPSGFREKLFF. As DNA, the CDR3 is TGTGCCAGCAGTCCCAGCGGGTTTAGGGAAAAACTGTTTTTT.

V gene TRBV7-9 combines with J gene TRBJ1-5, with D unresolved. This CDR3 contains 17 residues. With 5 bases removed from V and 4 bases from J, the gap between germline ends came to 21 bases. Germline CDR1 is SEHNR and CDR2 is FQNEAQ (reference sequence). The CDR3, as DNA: TGTGCCAGCAGCCCCTTACCGCGGCAGGCTCAGAATCAGCCCCAGCATTTT. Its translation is CASSPLPRQAQNQPQHF.

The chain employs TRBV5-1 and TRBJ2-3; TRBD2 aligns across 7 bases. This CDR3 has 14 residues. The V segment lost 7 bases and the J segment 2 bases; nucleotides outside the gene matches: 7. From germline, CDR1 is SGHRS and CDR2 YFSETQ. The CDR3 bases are TGCGCCAGCCACACCGGGGGGATCACAGATACGCAGTATTTT. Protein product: CASHTGGITDTQYF.

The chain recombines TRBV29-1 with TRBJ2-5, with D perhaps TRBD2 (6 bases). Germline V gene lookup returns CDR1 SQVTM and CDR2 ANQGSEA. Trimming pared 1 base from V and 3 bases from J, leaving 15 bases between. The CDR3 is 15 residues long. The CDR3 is CSVEGGVAGKETQYF. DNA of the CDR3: TGCAGCGTTGAAGGGGGGGTGGCGGGAAAAGAGACCCAGTACTTC.

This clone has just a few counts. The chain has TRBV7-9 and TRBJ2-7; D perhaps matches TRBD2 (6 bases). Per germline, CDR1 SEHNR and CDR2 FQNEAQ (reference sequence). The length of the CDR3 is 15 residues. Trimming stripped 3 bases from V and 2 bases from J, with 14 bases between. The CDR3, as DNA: TGTGCCAGCAGCTTTGGAGGGATAAAACCCTACGAGCAGTACTTC. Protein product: CASSFGGIKPYEQYF.

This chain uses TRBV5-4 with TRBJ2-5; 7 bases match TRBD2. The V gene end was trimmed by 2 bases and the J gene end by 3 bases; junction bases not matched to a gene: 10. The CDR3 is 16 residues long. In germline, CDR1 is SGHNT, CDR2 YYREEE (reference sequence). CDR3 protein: CASSFPGGSREETQYF. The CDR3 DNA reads TGTGCCAGCAGCTTCCCCGGGGGGAGTCGGGAAGAGACCCAGTACTTC. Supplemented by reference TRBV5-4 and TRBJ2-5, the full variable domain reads ETGVTQSPTHLIKTRGQQVTLRCSSQSGHNTVSWYQQALGQGPQFIFQYYREEENGRGNFPPRFSGLQFPNYSSELNVNALELDDSALYLCASSFPGGSREETQYFGPGTRLLVL.